One and the same sample provided the 6 T cell receptor beta chains below, sequenced in a study of cytomegalovirus exposure and HLA in healthy donors. A multiplex PCR was run with 60 Vbeta primers and 13 Jbeta primers. This table comes from immunoSEQ multiplex PCR, and its TCRdb copy is limited to in-frame clones, with some not included. The sample holds 150,000 to 170,000 clones, more than 75% seen once. Sequenced: PBMCs. These receptors came from a man aged 25 to 40 in good health and CMV-seropositive.

The chain joins TRBV27 to TRBJ2-3; 8 bases fit TRBD2. CDR1 is MNHEY and CDR2 is SMNVEV in the germline V gene (reference sequence). The CDR3 is 17 residues long. J lost 4 bases, V lost 4 bases, and 13 bases had no gene match. The CDR3 DNA reads TGTGCCAGCAGTTCCTACCGGGGGGGAGAGGCTGCAGATACGCAGTATTTT. Translation gives CASSSYRGGEAADTQYF.

The V call is TRBV5-1, the J call TRBJ2-3; 13 nucleotides agree with TRBD2. The CDR3 is made up of 17 amino acids. Germline CDR1 is SGHRS and CDR2 is YFSETQ. With 0 bases clipped from V and 1 base from J, the junction kept 2 bases outside the gene matches. In nucleotides, the CDR3 is TGCGCCAGCAGCTTGGGACTAGCGGGAGGCGGCACAGATACGCAGTATTTT. Protein: CASSLGLAGGGTDTQYF.

V and J are TRBV10-3 and TRBJ2-5; 15 bases align to TRBD2. The germline V gene encodes CDR1 ENHRY and CDR2 SYGVKD. The CDR3 runs to 17 residues. J was trimmed by 4 bases and V by 10 bases; bases with no gene match: 13. DNA for the CDR3: TGTGCCACCCGGCGGACTAGCGGGAGGGTGGCTCCAGAGACCCAGTACTTC. Its translation: CATRRTSGRVAPETQYF.

V usage is TRBV12-5 and J usage is TRBJ1-1, with D possibly matching TRBD1 (5 bases). The CDR3 contains 14 residues. V was clipped by 3 bases and J by 4 bases, with 12 bases between them. Germline V gives CDR1 LGHNT, CDR2 FRNRAP. The CDR3 DNA reads TGTGCTAGTGGTTTAGGCGGGGCGGGCACTGAAGCTTTCTTT. As protein: CASGLGGAGTEAFF.

This chain links TRBV7-2 with TRBJ1-2, with a tentative D call TRBD1 (5 bases). The CDR3 length is 14 residues. The germline V and J ends were trimmed by 4 bases and 4 bases, with 13 bases remaining between them. Germline CDR1 reads SGHTA; CDR2 reads FQGNSA. CDR3 residues: CASSWGRVGYGYTF. The DNA of the CDR3 is TGTGCCAGCAGCTGGGGCCGGGTGGGCTATGGCTACACCTTC. Full variable domain (remainder filled in from reference TRBV7-2 and TRBJ1-2): GAGVSQSPSNKVTEKGKDVELRCDPISGHTALYWYRQSLGQGLEFLIYFQGNSAPDKSGLPSDRFSAERTGGSVSTLTIQRTQQEDSAVYLCASSWGRVGYGYTFGSGTRLTVV.

Worth noting for this clone: The junction departs from the called germline gene at one end, perhaps through a read error. The V gene is TRBV7-9, the J gene TRBJ2-7; 7 bases are a match to TRBD2. The germline gives CDR1 SEHNR, CDR2 FQNEAQ (reference sequence). This CDR3 contains 15 residues. CDR3 sequence reads: CSSSSSGTNEYEQYF. The CDR3 DNA is TGTTCCAGCAGCTCCTCCGGGACTAATGAGTACGAGCAGTACTTC.